This T cell receptor (beta chain) was identified in a study of shared clonotypes between healthy human individuals. Study-wide results and caveats: It was observed that roughly 4.8% of naive CD4 clonotypes were shared across a handful of donors.

The CDR3 consists of 14 residues. The V end was cut by 5 bases, the J end by 6 bases, with 16 bases between. Germline V gene sequence: CDR1 SEHNR, CDR2 FQNEAQ (reference sequence). Comment on this clone: The target antigen is unknown.

The test was conducted at deep level. This table comes from immunoSEQ multiplex PCR, and its TCRdb copy is limited to in-frame clones, with some not included. Found here are just over 2,000,000 clones, 90% to 95% of them singletons; the top ten hold roughly 0.13%. Caucasian adults residing in Nashville, Tennessee made up all the donors. The receptor was derived from a man younger than 35 in good health. The V and J genes are TRBV7-9 and TRBJ2-5; tentative D call: TRBD2 (7 bases). The sequenced sample consisted of naive CD4+ T cells sorted from blood. The subset was: CD45RA+ positively selected. The CDR3 bases are TGTGCCAGCAGCACGGGGGGCGGGAGCAAGACCCAGTACTTC. Translating gives CASSTGGGSKTQYF.